This T cell receptor beta chain is from a study of cytomegalovirus exposure and HLA in healthy donors. This CDR3 contains 18 residues. The primer mix had 60 Vbeta and 13 Jbeta primers. The assay was immunoSEQ multiplex PCR, and TCRdb's table has in-frame clones only and misses some. The top ten hold under 4% of the sample, which has under 170,000 clones, roughly 83% seen once. The sequencing input was PBMCs. The origin of this receptor is a human donor in good health. V is TRBV21-1 and J is TRBJ1-6; the table names TRBD1, a call not compared with the DNA. TRBV21-1 is classified as a pseudogene. The CDR3 spells CASTQKWFRTGGNSPLHF. The CDR3 DNA reads as TGTGCCAGCACGCAAAAGTGGTTTCGGACAGGGGGGAATTCACCCCTCCACTTT.